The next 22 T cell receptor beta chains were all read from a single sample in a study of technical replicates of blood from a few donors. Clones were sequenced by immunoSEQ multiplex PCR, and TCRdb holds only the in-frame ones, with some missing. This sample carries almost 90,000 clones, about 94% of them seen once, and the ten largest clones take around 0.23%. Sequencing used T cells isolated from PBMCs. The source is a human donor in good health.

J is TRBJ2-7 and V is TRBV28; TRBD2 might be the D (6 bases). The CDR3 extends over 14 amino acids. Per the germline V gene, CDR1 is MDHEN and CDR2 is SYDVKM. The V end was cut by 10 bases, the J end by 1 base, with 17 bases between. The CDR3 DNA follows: TGTGCCACCGGTGGGACTTCAATATCCTACGAGCAGTACTTC. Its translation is CATGGTSISYEQYF.

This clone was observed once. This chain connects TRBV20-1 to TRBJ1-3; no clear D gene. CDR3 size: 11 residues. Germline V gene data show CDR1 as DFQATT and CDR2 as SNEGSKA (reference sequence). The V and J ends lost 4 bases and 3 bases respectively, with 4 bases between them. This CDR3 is CSATYGNTIYF. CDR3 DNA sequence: TGCAGTGCTACGTATGGAAACACCATATATTTT.

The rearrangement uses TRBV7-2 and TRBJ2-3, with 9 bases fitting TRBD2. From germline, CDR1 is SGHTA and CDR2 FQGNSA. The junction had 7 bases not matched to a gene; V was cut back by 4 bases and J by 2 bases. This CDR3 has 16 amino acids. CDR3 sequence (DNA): TGTGCCAGCAGCTCACGTAGCGGGAGACTCACAGATACGCAGTATTTT. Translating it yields CASSSRSGRLTDTQYF.

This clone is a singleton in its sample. CDR3 protein: CASSIQYNEQFF. The CDR3 nucleotides are TGTGCCAGTAGTATACAGTACAATGAGCAGTTCTTC. The chain joins TRBV19 to TRBJ2-1, with unresolved D. V was pared by 2 bases and J by 4 bases, with 3 bases between. The CDR3 runs to 12 residues. The V gene's germline CDR1 is LNHDA and CDR2 SQIVND (reference sequence).

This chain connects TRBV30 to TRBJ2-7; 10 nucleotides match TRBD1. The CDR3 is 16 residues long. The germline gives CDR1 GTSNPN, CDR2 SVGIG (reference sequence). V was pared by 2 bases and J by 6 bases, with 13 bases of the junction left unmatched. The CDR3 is CAWSPTLSGQGSEQYF. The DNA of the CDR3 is TGTGCCTGGAGTCCTACCCTATCGGGACAGGGGTCCGAGCAGTACTTC.

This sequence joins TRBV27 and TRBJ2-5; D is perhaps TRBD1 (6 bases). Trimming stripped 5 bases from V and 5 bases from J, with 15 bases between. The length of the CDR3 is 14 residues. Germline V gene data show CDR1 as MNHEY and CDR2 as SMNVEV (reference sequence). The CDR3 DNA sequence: TGTGCCAGCAGTCTCGGGACAACCCTGGAGACCCAGTACTTC. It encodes CASSLGTTLETQYF.

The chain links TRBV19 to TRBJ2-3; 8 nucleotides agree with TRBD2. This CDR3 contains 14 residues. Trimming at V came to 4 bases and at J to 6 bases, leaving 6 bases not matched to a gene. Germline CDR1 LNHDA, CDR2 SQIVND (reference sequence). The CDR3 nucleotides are TGTGCCAGTAGTAGTTTAAGCGGGAGTGATACGCAGTATTTT. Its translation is CASSSLSGSDTQYF.

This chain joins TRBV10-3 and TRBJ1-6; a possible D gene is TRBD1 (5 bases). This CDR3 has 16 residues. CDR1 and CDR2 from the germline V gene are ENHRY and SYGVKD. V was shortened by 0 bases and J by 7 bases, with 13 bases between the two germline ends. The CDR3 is CAISESGGLANSPLHF. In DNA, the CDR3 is TGTGCCATCAGTGAGTCGGGGGGATTAGCCAATTCACCCCTCCACTTT.

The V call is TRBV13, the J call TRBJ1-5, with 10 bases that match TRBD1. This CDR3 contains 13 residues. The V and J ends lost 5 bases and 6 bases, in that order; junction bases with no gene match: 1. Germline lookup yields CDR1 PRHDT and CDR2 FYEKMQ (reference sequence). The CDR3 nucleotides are TGTGCCAGCAGCCGACAGGGGGCTCAGCCCCAGCATTTT. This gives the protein CASSRQGAQPQHF.

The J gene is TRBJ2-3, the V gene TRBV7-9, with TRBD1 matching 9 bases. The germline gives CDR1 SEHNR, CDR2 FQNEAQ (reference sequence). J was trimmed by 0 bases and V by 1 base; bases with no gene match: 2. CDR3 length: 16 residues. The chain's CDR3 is CASSLGGTGSTDTQYF. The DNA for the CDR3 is TGTGCCAGCAGCTTAGGGGGGACAGGGAGCACAGATACGCAGTATTTT.

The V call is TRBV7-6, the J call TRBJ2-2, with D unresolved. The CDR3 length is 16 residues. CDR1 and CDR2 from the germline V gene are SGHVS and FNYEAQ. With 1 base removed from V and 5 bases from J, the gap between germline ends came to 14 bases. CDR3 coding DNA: TGTGCCAGCAGCTTAGTGTTAGAGGTCGCGACCGGGGAGCTGTTTTTT. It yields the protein CASSLVLEVATGELFF.

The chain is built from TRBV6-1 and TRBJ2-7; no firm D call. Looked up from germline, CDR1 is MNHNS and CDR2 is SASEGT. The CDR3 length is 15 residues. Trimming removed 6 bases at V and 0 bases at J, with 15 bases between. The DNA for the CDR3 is TGTGCCAGCAGCCTCTCGTCTGCAGGCTCCTACGAGCAGTACTTC. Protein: CASSLSSAGSYEQYF.

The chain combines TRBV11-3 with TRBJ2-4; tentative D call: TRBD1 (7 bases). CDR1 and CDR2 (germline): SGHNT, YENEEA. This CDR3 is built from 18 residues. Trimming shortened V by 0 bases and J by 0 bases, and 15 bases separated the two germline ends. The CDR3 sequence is CASSLDWRGQGAKNIQYF. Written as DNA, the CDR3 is TGTGCCAGCAGCTTAGATTGGAGGGGGCAGGGAGCCAAAAACATTCAGTACTTC.

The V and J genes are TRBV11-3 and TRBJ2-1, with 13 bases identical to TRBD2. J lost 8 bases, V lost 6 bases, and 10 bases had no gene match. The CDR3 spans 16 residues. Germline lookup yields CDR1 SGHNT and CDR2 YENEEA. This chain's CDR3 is CASSPSGLAGVDEQFF. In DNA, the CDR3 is TGTGCCAGCAGTCCCAGCGGACTAGCGGGAGTGGATGAGCAGTTCTTC.

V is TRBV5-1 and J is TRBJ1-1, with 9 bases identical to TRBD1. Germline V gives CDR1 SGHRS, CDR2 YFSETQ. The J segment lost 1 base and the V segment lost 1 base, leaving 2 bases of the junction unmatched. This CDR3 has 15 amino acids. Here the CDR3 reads CASSLMTGGNTEAFF. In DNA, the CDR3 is TGCGCCAGCAGCTTGATGACAGGGGGGAACACTGAAGCTTTCTTT.

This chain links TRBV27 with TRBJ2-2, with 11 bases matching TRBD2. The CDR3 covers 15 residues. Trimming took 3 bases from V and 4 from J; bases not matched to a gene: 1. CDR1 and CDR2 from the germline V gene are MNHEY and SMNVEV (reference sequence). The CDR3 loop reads CASSLTSGATGELFF. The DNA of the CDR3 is TGTGCCAGCAGTTTGACTAGCGGGGCCACCGGGGAGCTGTTTTTT.

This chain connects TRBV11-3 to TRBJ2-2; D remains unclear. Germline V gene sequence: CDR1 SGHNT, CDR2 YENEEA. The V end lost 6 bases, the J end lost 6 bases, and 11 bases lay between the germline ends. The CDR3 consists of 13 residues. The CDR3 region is CASRRDYAGELFF. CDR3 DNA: TGTGCCAGCAGACGAGATTATGCCGGGGAGCTGTTTTTT.

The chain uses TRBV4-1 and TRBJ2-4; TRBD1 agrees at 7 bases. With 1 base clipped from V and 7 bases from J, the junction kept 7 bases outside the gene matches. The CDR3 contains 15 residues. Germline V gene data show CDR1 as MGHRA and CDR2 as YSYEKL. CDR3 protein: CASSQVGDRVNIQYF. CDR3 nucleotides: TGCGCCAGCAGCCAAGTGGGAGACAGGGTGAACATTCAGTACTTC.

The CDR3 DNA follows: TGTGCCAGTAGCCTCGGACAGCCTGAAAATCAGCCCCAGCATTTT. Translation: CASSLGQPENQPQHF. This chain joins TRBV19 and TRBJ1-5, with D maybe TRBD1 (6 bases). The CDR3 sequence is 15 residues long. The germline gives CDR1 LNHDA, CDR2 SQIVND (reference sequence). Trimming cost V 6 bases and J 4 bases, with 16 bases left between them.

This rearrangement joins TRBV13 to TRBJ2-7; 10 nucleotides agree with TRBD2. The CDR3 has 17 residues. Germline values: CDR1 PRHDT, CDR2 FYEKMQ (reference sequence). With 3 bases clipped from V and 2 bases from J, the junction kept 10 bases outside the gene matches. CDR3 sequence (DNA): TGTGCCAGCAGCTTTTCTCGTTATAGCGGGAGGACCTACGAGCAGTACTTC. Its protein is CASSFSRYSGRTYEQYF.

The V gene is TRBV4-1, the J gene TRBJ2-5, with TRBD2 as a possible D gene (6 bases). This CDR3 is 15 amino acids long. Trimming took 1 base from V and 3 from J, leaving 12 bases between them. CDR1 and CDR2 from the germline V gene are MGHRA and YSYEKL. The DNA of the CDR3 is TGCGCCAGCAGCCAAGGAAGGGACTTAAAAGAGACCCAGTACTTC. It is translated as CASSQGRDLKETQYF.

The CDR3 is CASSRLSRGGWADTQYF. The CDR3 nucleotides read TGTGCCAGCAGCCGACTTTCGCGCGGGGGCTGGGCAGATACGCAGTATTTT. The V gene is TRBV14, the J gene TRBJ2-3; D perhaps matches TRBD2 (7 bases). The CDR3 covers 17 residues. Germline V gives CDR1 SGHDN, CDR2 FVKESK. The germline V and J ends were trimmed by 4 bases and 4 bases, with 21 bases remaining between them.